The 14 T cell receptor beta chains given below trace back to one sample, sequenced in a study of T cell responses to AZD1222 COVID-19 vaccine. Sequenced by immunoSEQ multiplex PCR; TCRdb stores in-frame clones only, minus some. The sample lists approximately 80,000 clones, 75% to 85% occurring once. Material: peripheral blood, obtained on day 0 of AZD1222 vaccination. Every receptor here comes from an adult in good health.

The V call is TRBV11-2, the J call TRBJ1-4; 9 nucleotides match TRBD1. The trim removed 6 bases at V and 8 bases at J, leaving 10 bases unmatched. The germline V gene has CDR1 SGHAT and CDR2 FQNNGV. The CDR3 has 15 amino acids. Written as DNA, the CDR3 is TGTGCCAGCAGAGAAACAGGGGGCGGGAGGGAAAAACTGTTTTTT. Translation gives CASRETGGGREKLFF.

The chain joins TRBV12-5 to TRBJ1-2; possible D gene TRBD1, 5 bases. Trimming removed 0 bases at V and 2 bases at J, with 16 bases between. The CDR3 has 17 residues. The germline V gene encodes CDR1 LGHNT and CDR2 FRNRAP. The CDR3 coding sequence is TGTGCTAGTGGTTTGGTAGGACTGGGGACGAAGAACTATGGCTACACCTTC. Translated: CASGLVGLGTKNYGYTF.

This clone was seen a few times. The chain couples TRBV2 to TRBJ1-2; D ambiguous. V dropped 7 bases and J dropped 4 bases, with 13 bases sitting between them. The CDR3 covers 13 residues. CDR1 is SNHLY and CDR2 is FYNNEI in the germline V gene. The chain's CDR3 is CASKSPRSYGYTF. For the CDR3, the DNA is TGTGCCAGCAAGAGTCCCCGGAGCTATGGCTACACCTTC.

The rearrangement uses TRBV30 and TRBJ1-1, with D possibly being TRBD1 (6 bases). The germline V gene encodes CDR1 GTSNPN and CDR2 SVGIG (reference sequence). V was clipped by 0 bases and J by 1 base, with 12 bases between them. The CDR3 runs 15 residues. CDR3 nucleotide sequence: TGTGCCTGGAGTGTATTTACAGGGACGAACACTGAAGCTTTCTTT. The encoded protein is CAWSVFTGTNTEAFF.

The rearrangement uses TRBV7-9 and TRBJ2-1; 8 bases align to TRBD1. This CDR3 spans 14 amino acids. Trimming removed 5 bases from V and 7 bases from J; junction bases left unmatched: 7. Germline V gene data show CDR1 as SEHNR and CDR2 as FQNEAQ (reference sequence). The CDR3 region is CASSPGQGRNEQFF. CDR3 nucleotide sequence: TGTGCCAGCAGCCCCGGACAGGGTAGAAATGAGCAGTTCTTC.

The chain uses TRBV30 and TRBJ2-1; 8 nucleotides match TRBD2. V shed 0 bases and J 3 bases; nucleotides not matched to a gene: 4. The CDR3 is made up of 15 amino acids. Germline CDR1 is GTSNPN and CDR2 is SVGIG (reference sequence). The CDR3 DNA reads as TGTGCCTGGAGTGTAAGGCTAGCGGGCTACAATGAGCAGTTCTTC. It is translated as CAWSVRLAGYNEQFF.

This chain links TRBV12-3 or TRBV12-4 with TRBJ2-3; D uncertain. The ends were cut back, 5 bases at V and 1 base at J, with 4 bases in the middle. This CDR3 spans 12 amino acids. The CDR3 nucleotides read TGTGCCAGCAGTCGCGGCACAGATACGCAGTATTTT. It translates to CASSRGTDTQYF.

V and J are TRBV5-4 and TRBJ1-4, with 8 bases aligning to TRBD1. CDR1 is SGHNT, CDR2 YYREEE, per germline (reference sequence). This CDR3 has 13 residues. Trimming removed 10 bases from V and 8 bases from J; junction bases left unmatched: 10. The CDR3 loop reads CAGSRQGTEKLFF. The DNA of the CDR3 is TGTGCCGGCTCCAGACAGGGGACCGAAAAACTGTTTTTT.

The CDR3 loop reads CASSLRLQDSPLHF. As DNA, the CDR3 is TGTGCCAGCAGTTTAAGGCTCCAGGATTCACCCCTCCACTTT. The chain employs TRBV28 and TRBJ1-6; D gene unclear. Germline CDR1 reads MDHEN; CDR2 reads SYDVKM. The CDR3 totals 14 residues. V gave up 2 bases and J gave up 8 bases, with 10 bases separating them.

This chain connects TRBV28 to TRBJ2-1; D might be TRBD2 (5 bases). CDR1 and CDR2 (germline): MDHEN, SYDVKM. This CDR3 is built from 14 residues. V lost 4 bases and J lost 0, with 7 bases in between. The CDR3 DNA follows: TGTGCCAGCAGTTCGGGGAGCTCCTACAATGAGCAGTTCTTC. Its translation: CASSSGSSYNEQFF.

In its sample, this clone was seen a few times. This chain uses TRBV10-3 with TRBJ1-5; D is uncertain. The CDR3 length is 12 residues. CDR1 and CDR2 (germline): ENHRY, SYGVKD. V was pared by 4 bases and J by 4 bases, with 5 bases between. CDR3 bases: TGTGCCATCAGTGGAGAGAATCAGCCCCAGCATTTT. Amino acid sequence: CAISGENQPQHF.

This rearrangement joins TRBV11-2 to TRBJ2-3, with 11 bases that match TRBD2. This CDR3 is 16 amino acids long. V lost 3 bases, J lost 1 base, and 3 bases stayed unmatched. Germline loops: CDR1 SGHAT, CDR2 FQNNGV. CDR3 protein: CASSFGLAGRTDTQYF. CDR3 coding DNA: TGTGCCAGCAGCTTCGGACTAGCGGGTCGCACAGATACGCAGTATTTT.

V usage is TRBV19 and J usage is TRBJ1-5; D is possibly TRBD1 (6 bases). V gave up 10 bases and J gave up 6 bases, with 13 bases separating them. The germline gives CDR1 LNHDA, CDR2 SQIVND (reference sequence). There are 12 residues in the CDR3. The CDR3 DNA sequence: TGTGCCACCTCCGGGACAAGTCAGCCCCAGCATTTT. Translated: CATSGTSQPQHF.

This chain uses TRBV19 with TRBJ2-2, with D perhaps matching TRBD2 (6 bases). The CDR3 is 14 amino acids. Germline CDR1 reads LNHDA; CDR2 reads SQIVND (reference sequence). V gave up 3 bases and J gave up 4 bases, with 9 bases separating them. The CDR3 is CASSIWGGTGELFF. The CDR3 DNA sequence: TGTGCCAGTAGTATCTGGGGAGGCACCGGGGAGCTGTTTTTT.